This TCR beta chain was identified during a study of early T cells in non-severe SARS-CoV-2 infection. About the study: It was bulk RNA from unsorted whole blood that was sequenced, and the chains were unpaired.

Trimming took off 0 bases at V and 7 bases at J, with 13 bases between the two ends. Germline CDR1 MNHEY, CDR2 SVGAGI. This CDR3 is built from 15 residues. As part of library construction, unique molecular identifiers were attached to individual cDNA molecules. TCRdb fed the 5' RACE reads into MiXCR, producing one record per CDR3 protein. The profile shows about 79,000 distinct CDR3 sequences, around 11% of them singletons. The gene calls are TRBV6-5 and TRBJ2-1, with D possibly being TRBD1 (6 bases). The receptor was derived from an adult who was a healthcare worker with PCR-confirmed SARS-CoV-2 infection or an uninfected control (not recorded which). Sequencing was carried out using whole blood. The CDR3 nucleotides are TGTGCCAGCAGTTACTCGAGTACAGGGACGAATGAGCAGTTCTTC. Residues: CASSYSSTGTNEQFF.